The 22 T cell receptor beta chains below come from one sample, sequenced in a study of T cell repertoires in cytomegalovirus infection. Each CDR3 protein gets one entry after TCRdb re-called the reads with MiXCR. In the table there are 480,000 or so distinct CDR3 sequences, roughly 12% of which are singletons. The specimen was PBMCs. These receptors originate from a human donor in good health (CMV status not recorded). Some clones in this sample may be carry-over from other donors' samples.

This clonotype showed up many times. The J gene is TRBJ1-4, the V gene TRBV12-3 or TRBV12-4; the D gene is possibly TRBD1 (6 bases). Trimming left V 6 bases short and J 3 bases short, with 11 bases between. This CDR3 has 14 amino acids. The CDR3 sequence: CASSREGANEKLFF. The CDR3 coding sequence is TGTGCCAGCAGCCGAGAGGGGGCTAATGAAAAACTGTTTTTT.

This clonotype was found many times. The CDR3 spells CATSRDPGAEQYF. CDR3 DNA: TGTGCCACCAGCAGAGACCCCGGAGCTGAGCAGTACTTC. The chain uses TRBV15 and TRBJ2-7; D ambiguous. Trimming removed 0 bases at V and 7 bases at J, with 10 bases between. From germline, CDR1 is LNHNV and CDR2 YYDKDF (reference sequence). The CDR3 is 13 amino acids.

This clonotype turned up a few times. The chain combines TRBV29-1 with TRBJ1-2; no reliable D call. This CDR3 spans 13 amino acids. Germline V lookup: CDR1 SQVTM, CDR2 ANQGSEA. With 7 bases removed from V and 8 bases from J, the gap between germline ends came to 20 bases. The CDR3 coding sequence is TGCAGCGCTCGACCGGGTGAGGGATTCGGCTACACCTTC. It is translated as CSARPGEGFGYTF.

The chain combines TRBV20-1 with TRBJ2-2, with D unresolved. The CDR3 runs 14 residues. Germline V gene data show CDR1 as DFQATT and CDR2 as SNEGSKA (reference sequence). V lost 4 bases and J lost 6, with 15 bases in between. This CDR3 reads CSATDFLLAGELFF. DNA for the CDR3: TGCAGTGCTACCGACTTCCTGTTGGCCGGGGAGCTGTTTTTT.

This clonotype was detected only a few times. The CDR3 DNA reads TGTGCCAGCAGCTTGGGAGATGGACAGGGTGAGACCCAGTACTTC. It yields the protein CASSLGDGQGETQYF. This chain links TRBV7-9 with TRBJ2-5, with TRBD1 identical over 8 bases. J lost 5 bases, V lost 3 bases, and 8 bases had no gene match. Per germline, CDR1 SEHNR and CDR2 FQNEAQ (reference sequence). This CDR3 contains 15 residues.

This clonotype was observed at least ten times. The chain has TRBV6-1 and TRBJ1-5, with TRBD1 identical over 9 bases. Germline V gene lookup returns CDR1 MNHNS and CDR2 SASEGT. Trimming cost V 4 bases and J 4 bases; bases outside gene matches: 2. CDR3 length: 14 residues. This chain's CDR3 is CASSAGTGNQPQHF. The CDR3 region has the DNA TGTGCCAGCAGTGCCGGGACAGGGAATCAGCCCCAGCATTTT.

This clonotype was recorded many times. The V call is TRBV28, the J call TRBJ2-4; TRBD1 might be the D (5 bases). The CDR3 runs 13 residues. Germline V gene lookup returns CDR1 MDHEN and CDR2 SYDVKM. Deletions cut 9 bases from V and 5 bases from J, with 14 bases between. CDR3 protein: CASFRWGQNIQYF. The DNA of the CDR3 is TGTGCCAGTTTTCGTTGGGGCCAAAACATTCAGTACTTC. The full variable domain, with the rest looked up from reference TRBV28 and TRBJ2-4, is DVKVTQSSRYLVKRTGEKVFLECVQDMDHENMFWYRQDPGLGLRLIYFSYDVKMKEKGDIPEGYSVSREKKERFSLILESASTNQTSMYLCASFRWGQNIQYFGAGTRLSVL.

This clonotype has ten or more counts. The chain uses TRBV15 and TRBJ1-3; 8 nucleotides line up with TRBD1. Germline-derived CDR1 and CDR2 are LNHNV and YYDKDF (reference sequence). V was pared by 3 bases and J by 1 base, with 2 bases of the junction left unmatched. The CDR3 is made up of 15 amino acids. CDR3 loop: CATSSRGLSGNTIYF. The CDR3 region has the DNA TGTGCCACCAGCAGCAGGGGGCTGTCTGGAAACACCATATATTTT.

The sample holds a few counts of this clonotype. This rearrangement joins TRBV9 to TRBJ2-4, with D unresolved. This CDR3 is 15 amino acids long. Germline lookup yields CDR1 SGDLS and CDR2 YYNGEE. V lost 5 bases to trimming and J lost 5 bases, with 17 bases between them. The CDR3 is CASSGTGGLENIQYF. The CDR3 DNA follows: TGTGCCAGCAGTGGTACGGGCGGCCTCGAAAACATTCAGTACTTC.

The chain is built from TRBV11-2 and TRBJ2-1, with 8 bases matching TRBD2. The CDR3 sequence is 14 residues long. CDR1 is SGHAT and CDR2 is FQNNGV in the germline V gene. The J segment lost 4 bases and the V segment lost 5 bases, leaving 4 bases of the junction unmatched. The CDR3 bases are TGTGCCAGCAGCATTACTAGCGGATACAATGAGCAGTTCTTC. This codes for CASSITSGYNEQFF.

This clonotype has a count of ten or more. The J gene is TRBJ1-1, the V gene TRBV4-1; no definite D call. The CDR3 totals 14 residues. The V and J ends lost 9 bases and 0 bases respectively, with 14 bases between them. The germline V gene encodes CDR1 MGHRA and CDR2 YSYEKL. The CDR3 loop is CASGREFMNTEAFF. The CDR3 coding sequence is TGCGCCAGTGGCAGAGAGTTCATGAACACTGAAGCTTTCTTT.

This clonotype came up many times. The chain recombines TRBV11-2 with TRBJ2-7; TRBD2 aligns across 7 bases. Germline CDR1 and CDR2: SGHAT and FQNNGV. Unmatched junction bases numbered 15, after V lost 1 base and J lost 3 bases. The CDR3 sequence is 18 residues long. The CDR3: CASSLVSPRTGGRYEQYF. CDR3 nucleotides: TGTGCCAGCAGCTTAGTATCCCCCCGGACGGGAGGCCGCTACGAGCAGTACTTC.

This clonotype was counted many times. The chain employs TRBV27 and TRBJ1-4; TRBD1 is a possible D gene (5 bases). Trimming left V 3 bases short and J 0 bases short, with 11 bases between. The germline V gene encodes CDR1 MNHEY and CDR2 SMNVEV (reference sequence). There are 16 residues in the CDR3. CDR3 coding DNA: TGTGCCAGCAGTTTCGCCAGGGAGGCAACTAATGAAAAACTGTTTTTT. It translates to CASSFAREATNEKLFF.

The table lists this clonotype with a few counts. The rearrangement joins TRBV20-1 to TRBJ1-1, with D tentatively TRBD1 (5 bases). The V and J ends lost 3 bases and 0 bases respectively, with 11 bases between them. Germline CDR1 is DFQATT and CDR2 is SNEGSKA (reference sequence). The CDR3 consists of 14 residues. The CDR3 DNA reads TGCAGTGCTAGGCGGGGGGTGATGAACACTGAAGCTTTCTTT. Protein sequence: CSARRGVMNTEAFF.

This clonotype was seen only a few times. The V call is TRBV3-1, the J call TRBJ1-1, with unresolved D. The CDR3 is made up of 13 amino acids. V was clipped by 4 bases and J by 5 bases, with 11 bases between them. Germline V gives CDR1 LGHDT, CDR2 YNNKEL (reference sequence). The CDR3 DNA follows: TGTGCCAGCAGCCGGGGAGCTGGAACTGAAGCTTTCTTT. This gives the protein CASSRGAGTEAFF. The full variable domain, rest sourced from reference TRBV3-1 and TRBJ1-1, is DTAVSQTPKYLVTQMGNDKSIKCEQNLGHDTMYWYKQDSKKFLKIMFSYNNKELIINETVPNRFSPKSPDKAHLNLHINSLELGDSAVYFCASSRGAGTEAFFGQGTRLTVV.

In its sample, this clonotype was seen many times. The chain links TRBV2 to TRBJ1-5, with TRBD1 identical over 9 bases. The germline V gene encodes CDR1 SNHLY and CDR2 FYNNEI. CDR3 length: 19 amino acids. V lost 5 bases to trimming and J lost 3 bases; unmatched junction nucleotides: 17. CDR3 in DNA: TGTGCCAGCAGTCTGCTGACTGGAGGGACAGGGATTCTCAATCAGCCCCAGCATTTT. It encodes CASSLLTGGTGILNQPQHF. Looking up the rest from reference TRBV2 and TRBJ1-5 gives the full variable domain: EPEVTQTPSHQVTQMGQEVILRCVPISNHLYFYWYRQILGQKVEFLVSFYNNEISEKSEIFDDQFSVERPDGSNFTLKIRSTKLEDSAMYFCASSLLTGGTGILNQPQHFGDGTRLSIL.

In its sample, this clonotype was seen many times. The V and J genes are TRBV7-6 and TRBJ1-5; no firm D call. CDR1 and CDR2 from the germline V gene are SGHVS and FNYEAQ. The V gene lost 4 bases and the J gene lost 3 bases, with 13 bases spanning the gap. The CDR3 is made up of 15 amino acids. This chain's CDR3 is CASSSLSGHNQPQHF. The CDR3 DNA is TGTGCCAGCAGCTCCCTCTCCGGGCACAATCAGCCCCAGCATTTT.

There are a few counts of this clonotype. The V call is TRBV2, the J call TRBJ2-1; D gene uncertain. Germline CDR1 is SNHLY and CDR2 is FYNNEI. The ends were cut back, 6 bases at V and 6 bases at J, with 9 bases in the middle. The CDR3 covers 12 residues. The CDR3 loop is CASRRLGNEQFF. The CDR3 coding sequence is TGTGCCAGCAGACGTCTAGGCAATGAGCAGTTCTTC.

At least ten counts were recorded for this clonotype. The J gene is TRBJ1-2, the V gene TRBV7-2; TRBD1 matches 9 bases. The CDR3 contains 14 residues. Germline values: CDR1 SGHTA, CDR2 FQGNSA. After removal of 8 bases from V and 3 bases from J, the junction contained 7 bases not matched to a gene. DNA of the CDR3: TGTGCCAGCTTCATGGGACAGGGAGACTATGGCTACACCTTC. Translated: CASFMGQGDYGYTF.

This clonotype was counted ten times or more. V usage is TRBV10-1 and J usage is TRBJ1-5, with 7 positions matching TRBD1. CDR1 and CDR2 (germline): WNHNN, SYGVQD (reference sequence). The CDR3 covers 14 residues. With V trimmed by 4 bases and J by 7 bases, 7 bases remained unmatched. CDR3 coding DNA: TGCGCCAGCAGTGCAGGGGGTCTAGGCCAGCCCCAGCATTTT. It yields the protein CASSAGGLGQPQHF.

The chain joins TRBV4-1 to TRBJ2-2, with 9 bases that match TRBD2. Trimming removed 5 bases from V and 6 bases from J; junction bases left unmatched: 4. The length of the CDR3 is 14 residues. Germline CDR1 reads MGHRA; CDR2 reads YSYEKL. The CDR3 region is CASSVSGRSGELFF. CDR3 nucleotides: TGCGCCAGCAGCGTTAGCGGGAGATCCGGGGAGCTGTTTTTT.

The sample holds a few counts of this clonotype. The J gene is TRBJ2-7, the V gene TRBV12-3 or TRBV12-4, with unresolved D. The CDR3 spans 13 residues. Trimming removed 3 bases from V and 2 bases from J, with 8 bases in between. CDR3 protein: CASSLKAPYEQYF. In nucleotides, the CDR3 is TGTGCCAGCAGTTTGAAGGCTCCCTACGAGCAGTACTTC.